Listed here is a single T cell receptor (beta chain). The antigen is undetermined. This entry is derived from a study of T cell responses to AZD1222 COVID-19 vaccine. Libraries were prepared by immunoSEQ multiplex PCR; TCRdb keeps only in-frame clonotypes and omits some of them. The sample consists of about 140,000 clones, 85% to 90% of them appearing once. From germline, CDR1 is PRHDT and CDR2 FYEKMQ (reference sequence). Trimming cost V 5 bases and J 5 bases; bases outside gene matches: 1. The CDR3 spans 13 residues. General study findings and limits: None of the repertoires were sampled until the peak T cell response had passed. At baseline, seropositivity was found in only 5 to 7 AZD1222 recipients.

The V and J genes are TRBV13 and TRBJ2-4; the match to TRBD1 covers 9 bases. The TCR was taken from an adult who received the AZD1222 COVID-19 vaccine. Specimen: peripheral blood, collected 28 days after the second AZD1222 dose. The CDR3 bases are TGTGCCAGCAGCCGGACAGGGGAAAACATTCAGTACTTC. Translated, it gives CASSRTGENIQYF.